This TCR beta chain came from a study of cytomegalovirus exposure and HLA in healthy donors. The PCR had 60 Vbeta and 13 Jbeta primers. Here immunoSEQ multiplex PCR was the method, and the copy in TCRdb shows in-frame clones only, minus some. The sample includes 150,000 or so clones, approximately 70% seen only once; the top ten take about 7%. Whole-study findings and limits: CMV serostatus was the sole immune exposure data available. The study designated 164 TCR beta chains cytomegalovirus-associated. Researchers left out some V segments, among them TRBV6-2 and TRBV6-3, as indistinguishable.

A word on this clone: Antigen: not known.

V was trimmed by 0 bases and J by 10 bases, leaving 15 bases between them. This CDR3 is 14 amino acids long. Per the germline V gene, CDR1 is LGHNA and CDR2 is YNFKEQ. The chain uses TRBV4-2 and TRBJ1-1, with D maybe TRBD1 (6 bases). The material sequenced was PBMCs. The TCR was taken from a man in his forties or fifties in good health and CMV-seropositive. The CDR3 DNA follows: TGTGCCAGCAGCCAAGATGATTCCAGGGGAAGAGCTTTCTTT. Its translation is CASSQDDSRGRAFF.